The rows below give T cell receptor beta chains drawn from one sample of a study of blood T cell repertoires in COVID-19. Using immunoSEQ multiplex PCR, the repertoire was profiled, and TCRdb retains in-frame clones only, with some absent. Seen here are around 140,000 clones, roughly 76% observed once, and the top ten hold roughly 9%. What was sequenced was peripheral blood. These receptors originate from a woman aged 45-59 years with active or convalescent COVID-19. CDR3s include the opening cysteine and the closing phenylalanine or tryptophan. D genes are given only for firm matches. A clone size is listed for some rows: how often the clone was seen (once, few, many), or a class if it is expanded.

J	size	D	V	CDR3	DNA
TRBJ1-4	NA	NA	TRBV5-6	CASSLARGEKLFF	TGTGCCAGCAGCTTGGCAAGAGGAGAAAAACTGTTTTTT
TRBJ2-2	NA	TRBD2	TRBV30	CAWDSGGANTGELFF	TGTGCCTGGGATAGCGGGGGGGCGAACACCGGGGAGCTGTTTTTT
TRBJ2-5	NA	TRBD2	TRBV28	CASTQGGTSGIYQETQYF	TGTGCCAGCACCCAAGGCGGGACTAGCGGTATTTACCAAGAGACCCAGTACTTC
TRBJ2-2	NA	NA	TRBV18	CASSRANTGELFF	TGTGCCAGCTCACGAGCGAACACCGGGGAGCTGTTTTTT
TRBJ1-2	NA	TRBD1	TRBV9	CASSEEAAGGYYGYTF	TGTGCCAGCAGCGAAGAGGCGGCAGGGGGCTACTATGGCTACACCTTC
TRBJ2-5	once	NA	TRBV5-1	CASSLSGFKETQYF	TGCGCCAGCAGCTTGTCAGGGTTTAAAGAGACCCAGTACTTC
TRBJ1-1	NA	NA	TRBV6-5	CASSYQGLNTEAFF	TGTGCCAGCAGTTACCAGGGCCTGAACACTGAAGCTTTCTTT
TRBJ1-3	NA	NA	TRBV9	CASSVVGGVGNTIYF	TGTGCCAGCAGCGTAGTAGGGGGGGTAGGAAACACCATATATTTT
TRBJ2-5	NA	NA	TRBV10-3	CAISDIGETQYF	TGTGCCATCAGTGATATCGGGGAGACCCAGTACTTC
TRBJ2-7	NA	TRBD1	TRBV6-2/TRBV6-3	CASTPGQGWYEQYF	TGTGCCAGCACCCCGGGACAGGGGTGGTACGAGCAGTACTTC
TRBJ1-6	NA	NA	TRBV7-9	CASSVTGVGSPLHF	TGTGCCAGCAGCGTGACAGGAGTTGGTTCACCCCTCCACTTT
TRBJ2-7	NA	TRBD1	TRBV18	CASSQDRGYEQYF	TGTGCCAGCTCACAGGACAGGGGCTACGAGCAGTACTTC
TRBJ2-1	NA	TRBD1	TRBV11-2	CASSLDGTGSEQFF	TGTGCCAGCAGCTTAGATGGGACAGGGAGTGAGCAGTTCTTC
TRBJ2-5	NA	TRBD1	TRBV5-1	CASSLTGTGGFETQYF	TGCGCCAGCAGCTTAACCGGGACAGGGGGCTTCGAGACCCAGTACTTC
TRBJ1-6	NA	TRBD1	TRBV18	CASSLPGTGNSPLHF	TGTGCCAGCTCACTCCCAGGGACAGGCAATTCACCCCTCCACTTT
TRBJ2-1	NA	TRBD1	TRBV2	CASSVDRGPNEQFF	TGTGCCAGCAGTGTTGACAGGGGACCCAATGAGCAGTTCTTC
TRBJ1-2	NA	NA	TRBV5-1	CASSLGGTDGYTF	TGCGCCAGCAGCTTAGGAGGGACTGATGGCTACACCTTC
TRBJ1-3	NA	NA	TRBV15	CATSREANSGNTIYF	TGTGCCACCAGTCGAGAGGCCAACTCTGGAAACACCATATATTTT
TRBJ1-1	NA	TRBD1	TRBV4-2	CASSQPGQGNTEAFF	TGTGCCAGCAGCCAGCCGGGACAGGGAAACACTGAAGCTTTCTTT
TRBJ2-7	NA	TRBD1	TRBV11-2	CASQPGQGVYEQYF	TGTGCCAGCCAACCGGGACAGGGGGTCTACGAGCAGTACTTC
TRBJ1-1	NA	NA	TRBV6-5	CASSYSLYTEAFF	TGTGCCAGCAGTTATAGTCTATACACTGAAGCTTTCTTT
TRBJ1-2	NA	NA	TRBV7-2	CASSLGPGRDYGYTF	TGTGCCAGCAGCTTAGGCCCAGGCAGGGACTATGGCTACACCTTC
TRBJ2-2	NA	TRBD2	TRBV4-1	CASSILAGDDTGELFF	TGCGCCAGCAGCATACTAGCGGGAGACGACACCGGGGAGCTGTTTTTT
TRBJ2-1	NA	TRBD1	TRBV5-6	CASSYYRGRSYNEQFF	TGTGCCAGCAGCTACTACAGGGGGCGGTCCTACAATGAGCAGTTCTTC
TRBJ1-2	NA	TRBD1	TRBV3-1/TRBV3-2	CASSPPTGGSYGYTF	TGTGCCAGCAGCCCTCCGACAGGGGGAAGCTATGGCTACACCTTC
TRBJ2-7	NA	TRBD1	TRBV28	CASSRRQGTSYEQYF	TGTGCCAGCAGCCGTAGACAGGGAACTTCCTACGAGCAGTACTTC
TRBJ1-5	NA	TRBD1	TRBV27	CASSNDRAYGGPQHF	TGTGCCAGCAGTAACGACAGGGCTTACGGGGGGCCCCAGCATTTT
TRBJ2-7	few	TRBD2	TRBV10-3	CAISAGGSYEQYF	TGTGCCATCAGTGCGGGAGGCTCCTACGAGCAGTACTTC
TRBJ2-2	NA	TRBD1	TRBV11-2	CASSAQGVGVGELFF	TGTGCCAGCAGCGCACAGGGGGTGGGCGTGGGGGAGCTGTTTTTT
TRBJ1-2	NA	NA	TRBV7-2	CASSLQTTAGRGTF	TGTGCCAGCAGCTTACAAACGACGGCAGGAAGGGGCACCTTC
TRBJ1-6	NA	TRBD1	TRBV5-6	CASSAGQGVSYNSPLHF	TGTGCCAGCAGCGCTGGACAGGGGGTGTCCTATAATTCACCCCTCCACTTT
TRBJ2-1	NA	NA	TRBV6-5	CASSYEGSYNEQFF	TGTGCCAGCAGTTACGAGGGTTCCTACAATGAGCAGTTCTTC